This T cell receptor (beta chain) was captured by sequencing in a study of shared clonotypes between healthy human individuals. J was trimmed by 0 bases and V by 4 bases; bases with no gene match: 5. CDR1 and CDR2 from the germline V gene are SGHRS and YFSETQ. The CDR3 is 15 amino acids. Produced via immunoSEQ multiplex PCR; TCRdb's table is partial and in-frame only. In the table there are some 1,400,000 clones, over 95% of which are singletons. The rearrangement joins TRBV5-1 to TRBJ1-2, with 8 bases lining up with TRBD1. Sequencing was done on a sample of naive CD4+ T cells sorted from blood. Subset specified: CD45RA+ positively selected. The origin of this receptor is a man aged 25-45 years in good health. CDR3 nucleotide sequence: TGCGCCAGCAGCCCGACAGGGGCTACTAACTATGGCTACACCTTC. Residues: CASSPTGATNYGYTF.